One and the same sample provided the 10 T cell receptor beta chains below, sequenced in a study of blood T cell repertoires in COVID-19. TCRdb's copy holds only in-frame clones and misses some; the assay was immunoSEQ multiplex PCR. The table includes over 70,000 clones, about four fifths detected once. Sequencing was performed on peripheral blood. The receptors were gathered from a man in his 70s who had recovered from COVID-19.

V is TRBV6-2 or TRBV6-3 and J is TRBJ1-4, with D maybe TRBD1 (5 bases). V was trimmed by 5 bases and J by 0 bases, leaving 7 bases between them. Germline V gene sequence: CDR1 MNHEY, CDR2 SVGEGT. The length of the CDR3 is 14 residues. The CDR3 sequence: CASSRQSTNEKLFF. The CDR3 DNA reads TGTGCCAGCAGTAGACAGTCAACTAATGAAAAACTGTTTTTT.

V and J are TRBV28 and TRBJ2-2; D possibly corresponds to TRBD2 (7 bases). The CDR3 consists of 16 residues. Trimming removed 5 bases at V and 1 base at J, with 14 bases between. Germline-derived CDR1 and CDR2 are MDHEN and SYDVKM. The CDR3 protein is CASSPRGAENTGELFF. The CDR3 DNA reads as TGTGCCAGCAGTCCCCGGGGGGCAGAGAACACCGGGGAGCTGTTTTTT.

This chain joins TRBV11-2 and TRBJ2-3; 7 bases map to TRBD1. CDR1 SGHAT and CDR2 FQNNGV come from the germline V gene. The CDR3 totals 17 residues. V dropped 0 bases and J dropped 4; count of bases not matched to a gene: 10. The CDR3 DNA is TGTGCCAGCAGCTTAGAAGGGGGCATAGGATGGGCAGATACGCAGTATTTT. This encodes CASSLEGGIGWADTQYF.

The chain is built from TRBV10-2 and TRBJ2-7; 9 bases align to TRBD1. Trimming removed 8 bases from V and 2 bases from J; junction bases left unmatched: 7. The CDR3 runs to 14 residues. Germline CDR1 reads WSHSY; CDR2 reads SAAADI. The CDR3 nucleotides are TGCGCCAGCCGTCCGGGACAGGGAACCTACGAGCAGTACTTC. This codes for CASRPGQGTYEQYF.

This clone was found many times. The rearrangement joins TRBV2 to TRBJ1-4, with D perhaps TRBD1 (6 bases). The germline CDR1 and CDR2 sequences are SNHLY and FYNNEI. Trimming cost V 11 bases and J 0 bases, with 16 bases left between them. The CDR3 contains 15 residues. CDR3 in amino acids: CAAPKAGATNEKLFF. CDR3 bases: TGTGCCGCCCCGAAGGCAGGGGCAACTAATGAAAAACTGTTTTTT.

The genes are TRBV11-3 and TRBJ1-5; D is undetermined. The ends were cut back, 1 base at V and 11 bases at J, with 12 bases in the middle. Per the germline V gene, CDR1 is SGHNT and CDR2 is YENEEA. The CDR3 covers 13 residues. CDR3 amino acids: CASSLGPSRAQHF. CDR3 sequence (DNA): TGTGCCAGCAGCTTAGGCCCCTCCCGGGCCCAGCATTTT.

V and J are TRBV11-2 and TRBJ1-5; 7 bases match TRBD1. In germline, CDR1 is SGHAT, CDR2 FQNNGV. The trim removed 4 bases at V and 3 bases at J, leaving 6 bases unmatched. This CDR3 region has 15 residues. This CDR3 reads CASSSGQTFNQPQHF. DNA of the CDR3: TGTGCCAGCAGCTCGGGACAGACATTCAATCAGCCCCAGCATTTT. Filled out from reference TRBV11-2 and TRBJ1-5, the complete variable domain reads EAGVAQSPRYKIIEKRQSVAFWCNPISGHATLYWYQQILGQGPKLLIQFQNNGVVDDSQLPKDRFSAERLKGVDSTLKIQPAKLEDSAVYLCASSSGQTFNQPQHFGDGTRLSIL.

This clone was seen a handful of times. V gene TRBV4-3 combines with J gene TRBJ2-2; the match to TRBD1 covers 9 bases. The trim removed 4 bases at V and 1 base at J, leaving 10 bases unmatched. CDR3 size: 18 residues. CDR1 is LGHNA, CDR2 YSLEER, per germline. CDR3 sequence reads: CASSPADWTGVNTGELFF. The DNA of the CDR3 is TGCGCCAGCAGCCCAGCCGATTGGACAGGGGTGAACACCGGGGAGCTGTTTTTT.

This chain links TRBV7-3 with TRBJ2-3; 8 bases match TRBD1. Trimming took 3 bases from V and 0 from J; bases not matched to a gene: 2. Germline loops: CDR1 SGHTA, CDR2 FQGTGA. The CDR3 loop spans 15 amino acids. CDR3 residues: CASSFTGGSTDTQYF. In nucleotides, the CDR3 is TGTGCCAGCAGCTTTACAGGGGGTAGCACAGATACGCAGTATTTT. Filled out from reference TRBV7-3 and TRBJ2-3, the complete variable domain reads GAGVSQTPSNKVTEKGKYVELRCDPISGHTALYWYRQSLGQGPEFLIYFQGTGAADDSGLPNDRFFAVRPEGSVSTLKIQRTERGDSAVYLCASSFTGGSTDTQYFGPGTRLTVL.

The chain couples TRBV3-1 (or the pseudogene TRBV3-2) to TRBJ2-7; 7 nucleotides align to TRBD2. Germline values: CDR1 LGHDT, CDR2 YNNKEL (reference sequence). This CDR3 has 14 residues. Germline trimming cut 5 bases from V and 3 bases from J; bases unmatched to any gene: 7. The CDR3 is CASSSLWGGYEQYF. The CDR3 bases are TGTGCCAGCAGCTCTCTCTGGGGGGGCTACGAGCAGTACTTC.